A selection of T cell receptor beta chains follows, all from one sample in a study of blood T cell repertoires in COVID-19. Clones were sequenced by immunoSEQ multiplex PCR, and TCRdb holds only the in-frame ones, with some missing. The repertoire includes 350,000 to 550,000 clones, 85% to 90% of them detected once, and roughly 1.1% sits in the top ten. Sequenced input: PBMCs or T cells enriched from blood (not recorded which). The receptor set was obtained from a man in his thirties or forties who had recovered from COVID-19. CDR3s include the opening cysteine and the closing phenylalanine or tryptophan. Fields, in order: D gene, J gene, clone size, V gene, CDR3 protein, CDR3 DNA. D genes are given only for firm matches. Some rows have no size entry. The others give once, few or many, or a class for an expanded clone.

D: .; J: TRBJ2-5; size: .; V: TRBV15; CDR3: CATSRERVGQETQYF; DNA: TGTGCCACCAGCAGAGAACGGGTAGGACAAGAGACCCAGTACTTC
D: TRBD1; J: TRBJ1-2; size: once; V: TRBV10-3; CDR3: CAITDTGTGAVYGYTF; DNA: TGTGCCATCACTGATACCGGGACAGGGGCTGTCTATGGCTACACCTTC
D: .; J: TRBJ2-1; size: .; V: TRBV28; CDR3: CASTLSPSYNEQFF; DNA: TGTGCCAGCACCCTATCGCCCTCCTACAATGAGCAGTTCTTC
D: TRBD2; J: TRBJ2-3; size: .; V: TRBV7-7; CDR3: CASSSGGADTQYF; DNA: TGTGCTAGCAGCTCGGGAGGCGCAGATACGCAGTATTTT
D: .; J: TRBJ2-1; size: .; V: TRBV7-9; CDR3: CASSLNGDNEQFF; DNA: TGTGCCAGCAGCTTAAACGGAGACAATGAGCAGTTCTTC
D: TRBD1; J: TRBJ1-2; size: .; V: TRBV28; CDR3: CASSTRQGETYGYTF; DNA: TGTGCCAGCAGTACTCGACAGGGCGAGACCTATGGCTACACCTTC
D: .; J: TRBJ2-7; size: .; V: TRBV5-5; CDR3: CASSALEFPYEQYF; DNA: TGTGCCAGCAGCGCACTAGAGTTCCCCTACGAGCAGTACTTC
D: .; J: TRBJ2-7; size: .; V: TRBV2; CDR3: CASSPRWSEQYF; DNA: TGTGCCAGCTCACCTCGATGGAGCGAGCAGTACTTC
D: .; J: TRBJ2-3; size: .; V: TRBV7-7; CDR3: CASSLGGRGTDTQYF; DNA: TGTGCCAGCAGCTTAGGGGGGCGTGGCACAGATACGCAGTATTTT
D: .; J: TRBJ2-2; size: .; V: TRBV5-4; CDR3: CASSLLGVATGELFF; DNA: TGTGCCAGCAGCTTGTTAGGGGTGGCCACCGGGGAGCTGTTTTTT
D: TRBD1; J: TRBJ1-5; size: .; V: TRBV7-9; CDR3: CASSRGTGPNQPQHF; DNA: TGTGCCAGCAGCCGGGGGACAGGTCCTAATCAGCCCCAGCATTTT
D: .; J: TRBJ1-1; size: .; V: TRBV5-1; CDR3: CASSSTQGTESEAFF; DNA: TGCGCCAGCAGCTCTACACAGGGTACGGAGTCTGAAGCTTTCTTT
D: .; J: TRBJ2-2; size: once; V: TRBV3-1/TRBV3-2; CDR3: CASSPSRSSTYTGELFF; DNA: TGTGCCAGCAGCCCCTCCCGAAGTAGTACCTACACCGGGGAGCTGTTTTTT
D: TRBD1; J: TRBJ2-7; size: .; V: TRBV6-1; CDR3: CASSETRDRGSYEQYF; DNA: TGTGCCAGCAGTGAGACCCGGGACAGGGGGTCCTACGAGCAGTACTTC
D: TRBD2; J: TRBJ2-1; size: .; V: TRBV15; CDR3: CATRATSDYNEQFF; DNA: TGTGCCACCCGCGCGACTAGCGATTACAATGAGCAGTTCTTC
D: .; J: TRBJ1-2; size: .; V: TRBV5-1; CDR3: CASRTADSHGGYTF; DNA: TGCGCCAGCAGGACGGCGGATAGTCATGGTGGCTACACCTTC